This T cell receptor (beta chain) appears in the sequencing data of a study of cytomegalovirus exposure and HLA in healthy donors. The V and J ends lost 4 bases and 4 bases respectively, with 23 bases between them. The CDR3 is 17 amino acids. The germline CDR1 and CDR2 sequences are SGHAT and FQNNGV. In the PCR, 60 Vbeta and 13 Jbeta primers were used. Using immunoSEQ multiplex PCR, the repertoire was profiled, and TCRdb retains in-frame clones only, with some absent. Altogether approximately 120,000 clones are present, more than 70% being singletons, with the ten largest covering around 4%. The rearrangement uses TRBV11-2 and TRBJ2-7; weak D call: TRBD1 (5 bases). The source material was PBMCs. The TCR originated in a man aged 30-40 years in good health and CMV-seronegative. CDR3 coding DNA: TGTGCCAGCAGCTCTAGAACTAAAACAGGAGAATATTACGAGCAGTACTTC. Translation gives CASSSRTKTGEYYEQYF.